This record covers a single TCR beta chain. What it recognizes is unknown. Trimming removed 8 bases from V and 4 bases from J; junction bases left unmatched: 8. The CDR3 is 15 amino acids. Germline assignment: CDR1 MNHEY and CDR2 SMNVEV (reference sequence). Time point here: week 11, during vaccination. Each vaccine dose was 300 ug of mutant IDH1 20-mer peptide, with topical imiquimod. New WHO grade 3 or 4 IDH1-mutant, ATRX-lost astrocytomas were present in all donors. This sample was included in a study of a mutant IDH1 vaccine in newly diagnosed glioma. Study in general: Vaccinations, eight in total, occurred in weeks 1, 3, 5, 7, 11, 15, 19, 23. The first vaccination came 4-6 weeks after radiotherapy alone, or with temozolomide cycles.

Here immunoSEQ multiplex PCR was the method, and the copy in TCRdb shows in-frame clones only, minus some. The sample has some 64,000 clones, about 81% seen once; the top ten hold more than 7.5%. The chain carries TRBV27 and TRBJ2-1, with TRBD2 matching 10 bases. Sequences were derived from PBMCs, sampled from a glioma patient whose treatment included an IDH1 peptide vaccine. The receptor was derived from a woman between 45 and 65 years old with glioma. This chain's CDR3 is CASGASGGYYNEQFF. The CDR3 region has the DNA TGTGCCAGCGGGGCTAGCGGGGGCTATTACAATGAGCAGTTCTTC.